The next 9 T cell receptor beta chains were all read from a single sample in a study of spatial heterogeneity in lung cancer. TCRdb independently ran MiXCR on the 5' RACE reads; one entry per CDR3 protein. The repertoire holds about 43,000 distinct CDR3 sequences, 20% to 25% seen once, with roughly 7.2% in the top ten. Time point: blood at routine non-recurrence follow-up after resection. Sequences were derived from PBMCs, sampled at follow-up. These receptor sequences come from a female donor with early-stage non-small cell lung cancer.

V and J are TRBV10-3 and TRBJ2-7; TRBD2 agrees at 8 bases. The CDR3 runs to 14 residues. Germline assignment: CDR1 ENHRY and CDR2 SYGVKD. V shed 5 bases and J 2 bases; nucleotides not matched to a gene: 5. The CDR3 DNA reads TGTGCCATCAGTTCACTAGCGGAGGCCTACGAGCAGTACTTC. This codes for CAISSLAEAYEQYF.

The chain carries TRBV29-1 and TRBJ1-2, with TRBD1 matching over 9 bases. V lost 4 bases, J lost 8 bases, and 5 bases stayed unmatched. This CDR3 has 12 residues. Germline-derived CDR1 and CDR2 are SQVTM and ANQGSEA. In nucleotides, the CDR3 is TGCAGCGTTGTCGGACAGGGGCGGGGCTACACCTTC. Amino acids: CSVVGQGRGYTF.

This clonotype has only a few counts. This sequence joins TRBV9 and TRBJ2-7; D may be TRBD2 (6 bases). Germline lookup yields CDR1 SGDLS and CDR2 YYNGEE. This CDR3 has 13 residues. V was trimmed by 4 bases and J by 1 base, leaving 9 bases between them. CDR3 loop: CASSSGPSYEQYF. The CDR3 DNA sequence: TGTGCCAGCAGCAGCGGGCCGTCCTACGAGCAGTACTTC.

This clonotype was seen repeatedly, ten times or more. V is TRBV5-1 and J is TRBJ1-6; no reliable D call. V lost 0 bases and J 10 bases, leaving 8 bases between the germline ends. Germline V gene sequence: CDR1 SGHRS, CDR2 YFSETQ. CDR3 length equals 13 residues. The chain's CDR3 is CASSLAGRSPLHF. CDR3 coding DNA: TGCGCCAGCAGCTTGGCAGGAAGGTCACCCCTCCACTTT.

This clonotype has more than one count but fewer than ten. V and J are TRBV29-1 and TRBJ2-1; D gene uncertain. Trimming removed 5 bases at V and 4 bases at J, with 15 bases between. The CDR3 runs 14 residues. Per germline, CDR1 SQVTM and CDR2 ANQGSEA. The CDR3 DNA reads TGCAGCGTTTTAGAGGCGAGACATTACAATGAGCAGTTCTTC. Encoded protein: CSVLEARHYNEQFF.

The chain joins TRBV5-1 to TRBJ1-1; D is unclear. The CDR3 extends over 13 amino acids. V dropped 0 bases and J dropped 9 bases, with 12 bases sitting between them. The germline V gene encodes CDR1 SGHRS and CDR2 YFSETQ. CDR3 sequence: CASSLEAGNKAFF. The CDR3 nucleotides read TGCGCCAGCAGCTTGGAGGCGGGCAACAAAGCTTTCTTT.

This clonotype was picked up many times. The chain combines TRBV20-1 with TRBJ1-2, with unresolved D. V shed 3 bases and J shed 8 bases, with 13 bases lying between them. Germline loops: CDR1 DFQATT, CDR2 SNEGSKA (reference sequence). The length of the CDR3 is 12 residues. CDR3 amino acids: CSARSGPGGYTF. In DNA form, the CDR3 reads TGCAGTGCTAGGTCTGGGCCAGGAGGCTACACCTTC.

The V call is TRBV20-1, the J call TRBJ1-4; 7 bases are shared with TRBD1. CDR3 length: 15 residues. Germline V gives CDR1 DFQATT, CDR2 SNEGSKA (reference sequence). Trimming took 0 bases from V and 5 from J; bases not matched to a gene: 6. CDR3 loop: CSARELTGINEKLFF. CDR3 bases: TGCAGTGCTAGAGAGCTGACAGGGATCAATGAAAAACTGTTTTTT.

This chain uses TRBV29-1 with TRBJ1-1; no definite D call. Germline CDR1 SQVTM, CDR2 ANQGSEA. This CDR3 has 12 amino acids. Deletions cut 7 bases from V and 1 base from J, with 10 bases between. The CDR3 DNA reads as TGCAGCGCCACGACGGGGAACACTGAAGCTTTCTTT. Translated: CSATTGNTEAFF.